These 5 T cell receptor beta chains share one sample of origin, sequenced in a study of immune characterization of retroperitoneal liposarcoma. TCRdb ran MiXCR on the PCR reads and lists one entry per CDR3 protein. The table shows around 13,000 distinct CDR3 sequences, with about half occurring only once. Sequencing was performed on tumor tissue. The receptor set was obtained from a female donor with retroperitoneal liposarcoma.

This clonotype was seen more than once but under ten times. As DNA, the CDR3 is TGTGCCAGCAGCTTTGCGTCACAGAGTCAAGAGACCCAGTTCTTC. This translates into CASSFASQSQETQFF. The rearrangement links TRBV11-2 to TRBJ2-1; no reliable D call. CDR1 is SGHAT, CDR2 FQNNGV, per germline. The CDR3 loop spans 15 amino acids. V was cut by 3 bases and J by 13 bases, with 22 bases left in between.

The J gene is TRBJ2-3, the V gene TRBV10-2, with 7 bases matching TRBD1. The end of the DNA fits TRBJ2-7 better, so the J call may be wrong. This CDR3 is built from 15 residues. Per the germline V gene, CDR1 is WSHSY and CDR2 is SAAADI. This CDR3 reads CASTTGLGTSYEQYF. CDR3 nucleotides: TGCGCCAGCACGACAGGGCTCGGAACATCCTACGAGCAGTACTTC.

The chain has TRBV7-8 and TRBJ2-1, with D hard to call. Trimming shortened V by 5 bases and J by 5 bases, and 16 bases separated the two germline ends. The CDR3 runs to 15 residues. Germline CDR1 SGHVS, CDR2 FQNEAQ. The CDR3 loop reads CASSPLRDSHNEQFF. The CDR3 DNA is TGTGCCAGCAGCCCCCTTAGGGATTCCCACAATGAGCAGTTCTTC.

This clonotype was detected a few times. The V gene is TRBV27, the J gene TRBJ2-1, with D possibly being TRBD2 (6 bases). This CDR3 has 16 residues. Trimming removed 0 bases at V and 5 bases at J, with 14 bases between. Germline CDR1 reads MNHEY; CDR2 reads SMNVEV (reference sequence). CDR3 region: CASSLSSGSLNNEQFF. The CDR3 DNA sequence: TGTGCCAGCAGTTTATCGAGCGGGTCGTTAAACAATGAGCAGTTCTTC.

This clonotype was detected many times. V is TRBV6-1 and J is TRBJ2-5; 16 positions agree with TRBD2. J gave up 2 bases and V 7 bases, and 7 bases lay outside the gene matches. Germline CDR1 reads MNHNS; CDR2 reads SASEGT. The CDR3 has 17 amino acids. CDR3 nucleotide sequence: TGTGCCAGCACCCCGGGACTAGCGGGAGGGAGGCAAGAGACCCAGTACTTC. This codes for CASTPGLAGGRQETQYF.